These 8 T cell receptor beta chains originate from one sample sequenced in a study of blood T cell repertoires in COVID-19. The assay was immunoSEQ multiplex PCR, and TCRdb's table has in-frame clones only and misses some. The table records 100,000 to 150,000 clones, 70% to 90% of them present only once. The sequencing input was peripheral blood. The receptors derive from a woman between 45 and 60 years old with acute or convalescent COVID-19.

This clone was counted a single time. The CDR3 sequence: CATSAPGGGGTEAFF. CDR3 sequence (DNA): TGTGCCACCAGTGCCCCCGGGGGAGGGGGCACTGAAGCTTTCTTT. The chain combines TRBV24-1 with TRBJ1-1; D might be TRBD1 (6 bases). In germline, CDR1 is KGHDR, CDR2 SFDVKD. The CDR3 is made up of 15 amino acids. V lost 5 bases and J 4 bases, leaving 16 bases between the germline ends.

The chain joins TRBV5-5 to TRBJ1-1, with 8 bases fitting TRBD1. V shed 5 bases, J shed 6 bases, and the junction held 12 bases outside the gene matches. There are 15 residues in the CDR3. Germline CDR1 reads SGHKS; CDR2 reads YYEKEE (reference sequence). This CDR3 is CASSRSAGTGPEAFF. CDR3 sequence (DNA): TGTGCCAGCAGTCGCTCCGCCGGGACAGGCCCTGAAGCTTTCTTT.

The chain is built from TRBV6-6 and TRBJ1-5; TRBD1 agrees at 7 bases. The CDR3 is 15 residues long. Per the germline V gene, CDR1 is MNHNY and CDR2 is SVGAGI (reference sequence). V was clipped by 5 bases and J by 3 bases; unmatched bases: 7. CDR3 sequence: CASSPAGTDNQPQHF. The DNA of the CDR3 is TGTGCCAGCAGTCCCGCCGGGACAGACAATCAGCCCCAGCATTTT.

V and J are TRBV7-9 and TRBJ2-3; D perhaps matches TRBD1 (6 bases). Trimming pared 5 bases from V and 6 bases from J, leaving 12 bases between. The V gene's germline CDR1 is SEHNR and CDR2 FQNEAQ (reference sequence). This CDR3 is 13 amino acids long. CDR3 sequence: CASSPGQLDTQYF. The CDR3 DNA reads as TGTGCCAGCAGCCCCGGACAGTTGGATACGCAGTATTTT.

V is TRBV29-1 and J is TRBJ1-4; 7 nucleotides align to TRBD1. Germline V gene lookup returns CDR1 SQVTM and CDR2 ANQGSEA. The CDR3 spans 13 residues. Germline trimming cut 5 bases from V and 5 bases from J; bases unmatched to any gene: 5. The CDR3 is CSVFDRANEKLFF. The CDR3, as DNA: TGCAGCGTTTTCGACAGGGCAAATGAAAAACTGTTTTTT.

The gene calls are TRBV5-1 and TRBJ2-2; D remains unclear. The CDR3 totals 12 residues. The germline V gene has CDR1 SGHRS and CDR2 YFSETQ. The ends were cut back, 2 bases at V and 5 bases at J, with 4 bases in the middle. CDR3 sequence (DNA): TGCGCCAGCAGCTTCCGGACCGGGGAGCTGTTTTTT. Translation gives CASSFRTGELFF.

The V and J genes are TRBV2 and TRBJ1-1, with 10 bases aligning to TRBD1. The ends lost 6 bases at V and 1 base at J; junction bases unmatched: 8. CDR1 and CDR2 from the germline V gene are SNHLY and FYNNEI. The CDR3 spans 16 residues. The CDR3 loop reads CASRRDRGPGNTEAFF. The CDR3 DNA sequence: TGTGCCAGCAGGAGAGACAGGGGGCCCGGGAACACTGAAGCTTTCTTT.

The genes are TRBV5-4 and TRBJ2-2; D is unresolved. Germline V CDR1 and CDR2: SGHNT, YYREEE (reference sequence). The CDR3 contains 15 residues. Trimming removed 2 bases at V and 2 bases at J, with 10 bases between. The CDR3 sequence: CASSLQARNTGELFF. The CDR3 region has the DNA TGTGCCAGCAGCTTACAAGCGCGTAACACCGGGGAGCTGTTTTTT.